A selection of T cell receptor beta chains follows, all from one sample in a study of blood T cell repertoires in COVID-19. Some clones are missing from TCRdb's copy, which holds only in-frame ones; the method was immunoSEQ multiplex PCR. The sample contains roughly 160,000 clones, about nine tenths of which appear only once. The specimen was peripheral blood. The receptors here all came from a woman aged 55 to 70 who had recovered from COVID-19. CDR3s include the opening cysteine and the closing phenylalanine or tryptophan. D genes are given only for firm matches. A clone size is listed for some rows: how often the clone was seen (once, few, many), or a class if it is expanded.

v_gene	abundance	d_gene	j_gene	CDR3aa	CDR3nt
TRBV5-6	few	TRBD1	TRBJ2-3	CASTDRGGTDTQYF	TGTGCCAGCACAGACAGGGGTGGGACAGATACGCAGTATTTT
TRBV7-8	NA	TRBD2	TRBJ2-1	CASSSNSPTSGGENEQFF	TGTGCCAGCAGCTCCAATAGCCCGACTAGCGGGGGCGAAAATGAGCAGTTCTTC
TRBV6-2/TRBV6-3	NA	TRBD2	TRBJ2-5	CASSYSRRDYQETQYF	TGTGCCAGCAGTTACTCCCGCCGGGACTATCAAGAGACCCAGTACTTC
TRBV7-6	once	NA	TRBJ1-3	CASSQGPSGAGNTIYF	TGTGCCAGCAGCCAAGGCCCATCGGGGGCTGGAAACACCATATATTTT
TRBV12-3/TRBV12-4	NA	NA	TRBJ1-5	CASSSSRDQPQHF	TGTGCCAGCAGTTCTTCCAGGGATCAGCCCCAGCATTTT
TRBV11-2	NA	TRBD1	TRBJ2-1	CASSFRTGVNEQFF	TGTGCCAGCAGCTTTAGGACAGGGGTCAATGAGCAGTTCTTC
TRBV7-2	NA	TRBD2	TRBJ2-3	CASSSTSPGLAGADTQYF	TGTGCCAGCAGCTCGACGTCCCCGGGACTAGCGGGGGCAGATACGCAGTATTTT
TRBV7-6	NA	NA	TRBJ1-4	CASSSGSGAGNEKLFF	TGTGCCAGCAGCTCGGGGAGCGGGGCTGGGAATGAAAAACTGTTTTTT
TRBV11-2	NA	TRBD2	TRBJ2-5	CASSFSSGGPQETQYF	TGTGCCAGCAGCTTTTCCAGCGGGGGGCCCCAAGAGACCCAGTACTTC
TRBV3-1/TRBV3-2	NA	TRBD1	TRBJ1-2	CASSQSRGLGYTF	TGTGCCAGCAGCCAGTCCAGGGGGCTTGGCTACACCTTC
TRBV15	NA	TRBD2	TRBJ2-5	CATSRSLAGYQETQYF	TGTGCCACCAGCAGATCACTAGCGGGCTACCAAGAGACCCAGTACTTC
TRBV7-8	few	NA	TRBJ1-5	CASRQEGRGSQPQHF	TGTGCCAGCAGACAAGAAGGGAGGGGCAGCCAGCCCCAGCATTTT
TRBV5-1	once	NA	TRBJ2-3	CASSAASTDTQYF	TGCGCCAGTTCAGCGGCTAGCACAGATACGCAGTATTTT
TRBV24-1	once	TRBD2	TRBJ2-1	CATSDFTSGGPNEQFF	TGTGCCACCAGTGATTTCACTAGCGGGGGCCCCAATGAGCAGTTCTTC
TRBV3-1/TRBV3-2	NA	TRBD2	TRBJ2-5	CASSQGGHSGAGETQYF	TGTGCCAGCAGCCAAGGGGGGCATAGCGGGGCTGGTGAGACCCAGTACTTC
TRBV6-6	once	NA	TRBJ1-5	CASSLQAQPQHF	TGTGCCAGCAGCCTACAGGCGCAGCCCCAGCATTTT
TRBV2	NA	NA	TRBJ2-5	CASSPSLLQPLLLGQYF	TGTGCCAGCAGTCCCTCCTTACTACAACCTCTACTTTTGGGCCAGTACTTC
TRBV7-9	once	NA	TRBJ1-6	CASTSVVNSPLHF	TGTGCCAGCACCTCGGTAGTGAATTCACCCCTCCACTTT
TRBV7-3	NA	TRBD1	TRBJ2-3	CASSIRDSLTDTQYF	TGTGCCAGCAGCATAAGGGACAGCCTCACAGATACGCAGTATTTT
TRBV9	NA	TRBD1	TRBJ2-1	CASSVEDRAYNEQFF	TGTGCCAGCAGCGTCGAGGACAGGGCCTACAATGAGCAGTTCTTC
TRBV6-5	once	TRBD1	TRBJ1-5	CASGWTGDSNQPQHF	TGTGCCAGCGGATGGACAGGAGATAGCAATCAGCCCCAGCATTTT
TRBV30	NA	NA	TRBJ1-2	CAWSQRGVWYGYTF	TGTGCCTGGAGTCAACGCGGGGTTTGGTATGGCTACACCTTC
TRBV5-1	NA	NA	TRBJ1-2	CASSINGQYGYTF	TGCGCCAGCAGCATCAACGGACAGTATGGCTACACCTTC
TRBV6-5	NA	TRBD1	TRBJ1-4	CASSYSYRGLEKLFF	TGTGCCAGCAGTTACTCGTACAGGGGGCTTGAAAAACTGTTTTTT
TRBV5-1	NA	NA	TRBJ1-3	CASTATEPPGNTIYF	TGCGCCAGCACCGCAACGGAGCCCCCTGGAAACACCATATATTTT
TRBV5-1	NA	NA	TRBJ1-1	CASGSTPGDSTEAFF	TGCGCCAGCGGGTCCACCCCAGGGGATTCCACTGAAGCTTTCTTT
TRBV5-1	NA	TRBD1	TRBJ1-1	CASSSSTGVAGEAFF	TGCGCCAGCAGCTCTTCCACAGGGGTTGCCGGTGAAGCTTTCTTT
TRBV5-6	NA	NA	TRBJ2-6	CASSTMTGTYSGANVLTF	TGTGCCAGCAGCACTATGACAGGAACCTACTCTGGGGCCAACGTCCTGACTTTC
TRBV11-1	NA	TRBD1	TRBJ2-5	CASSDRGMETQYF	TGTGCCAGCAGTGACAGGGGAATGGAGACCCAGTACTTC
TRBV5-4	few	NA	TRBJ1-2	CASSSGTTITLAF	TGTGCCAGCAGCTCCGGGACTACTATAACCCTGGCCTTC
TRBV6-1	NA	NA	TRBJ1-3	CASSEASGYSGNTIYF	TGTGCCAGCAGTGAAGCGTCGGGTTACTCTGGAAACACCATATATTTT
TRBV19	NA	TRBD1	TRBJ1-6	CASSSQGKSSPLHF	TGTGCCAGTAGTTCACAGGGGAAGTCTTCACCCCTCCACTTT
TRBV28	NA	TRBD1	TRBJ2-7	CASSLDRGYEQYF	TGTGCCAGCAGTTTAGACAGGGGTTACGAGCAGTACTTC
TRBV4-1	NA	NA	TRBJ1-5	CASSLKRTGQNNQPQHF	TGCGCCAGCAGCCTCAAGAGGACCGGACAGAACAATCAGCCCCAGCATTTT
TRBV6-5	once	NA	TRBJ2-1	CASPGTVRVFF	TGTGCCAGTCCCGGGACTGTTCGAGTGTTCTTC
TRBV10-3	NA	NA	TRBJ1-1	CAISERDGGITEAFF	TGTGCCATCAGTGAGCGGGACGGCGGGATAACTGAAGCTTTCTTT
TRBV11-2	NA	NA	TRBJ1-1	CASSLATGLNTEAFF	TGTGCCAGCAGCTTAGCGACAGGCCTGAACACTGAAGCTTTCTTT
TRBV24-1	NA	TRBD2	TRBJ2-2	CATGRDSNTGELFF	TGTGCCACCGGGAGGGACTCCAACACCGGGGAGCTGTTTTTT
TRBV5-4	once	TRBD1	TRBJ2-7	CASSAGQGPYYEQYF	TGTGCCAGCAGCGCGGGACAGGGGCCCTACTACGAGCAGTACTTC
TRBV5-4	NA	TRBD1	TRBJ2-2	CASSWGQLMNTGELFF	TGTGCCAGCAGCTGGGGACAGCTAATGAACACCGGGGAGCTGTTTTTT
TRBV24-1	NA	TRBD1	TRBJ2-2	CATSDSGTGVTGELFF	TGTGCCACCAGTGACTCCGGGACAGGAGTCACCGGGGAGCTGTTTTTT
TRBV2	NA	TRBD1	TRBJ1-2	CASSASRQGAVYTF	TGTGCCAGCTCGGCCTCTAGGCAGGGGGCAGTCTACACCTTC